The TCR beta chain described here comes from a study of OX40 agonist ivuxolimab in advanced cancers. Here immunoSEQ multiplex PCR was the method, and the copy in TCRdb shows in-frame clones only, minus some. The top ten hold approximately 3.5% of the sample, which has tens of thousands of clones, 80% to 85% seen once. CDR3 length equals 14 residues. V was clipped by 8 bases and J by 0 bases, with 12 bases between them. Germline V gives CDR1 LNHNV, CDR2 YYDKDF (reference sequence). The sequenced sample was CD4+ or CD8+ T cells sorted from blood, obtained in a trial of the OX40 agonist ivuxolimab. The sequence was collected from an adult with an advanced solid tumor such as melanoma, head and neck, liver or kidney cancer. The rearrangement uses TRBV15 and TRBJ2-3; the D call may be TRBD1 or TRBD2 (6 bases each). The CDR3: CATSLGGSTDTQYF. CDR3 coding DNA: TGTGCCACCTCACTCGGGGGCAGCACAGATACGCAGTATTTT.